These T cell receptor beta chains were read from a single sample in a study of human T cells and chemical hapten exposure. Each CDR3 protein is one row after TCRdb ran MiXCR on the RACE reads. The data show 84,000 or so distinct CDR3 sequences, about 9.4% seen once. The sequences come from whole blood, collected in connection with sensitization to the hapten diphenylcyclopropenone (DPC). The receptors were gathered from a woman aged 25 to 39 with alopecia areata. Some clones in this sample may be carry-over from other donors' samples. Each CDR3 is given with its conserved first and last residue. Fields, in order: V gene, D gene, CDR3 length, J gene, clone size, CDR3 DNA, CDR3 protein. A D gene is named only where the DNA matches it firmly. Clone size is not always given. Where it is, it says once, few, many or a class for expanded clones.

>TRBV7-6|.|14|TRBJ1-5|many
TGTGCCAGCAGCTTGTTAGCATTCAATCAGCCCCAGCATTTT
CASSLLAFNQPQHF
>TRBV6-2/TRBV6-3|TRBD2|15|TRBJ2-1|few
TGTGCCAGCAGAACCATACTAGCGGGGCAGTGGCAGCAGTTCTTC
CASRTILAGQWQQFF
>TRBV7-2|.|13|TRBJ1-1|many
TGTGCCAGCAGCGGACAAATTAGGACTGAAGCTTTCTTT
CASSGQIRTEAFF
>TRBV15|TRBD2|19|TRBJ2-1|many
TGTGCCACCAGCCATATGAAAGGACTAGCGGGAGGGCCTTTCAATGAGCAGTTCTTC
CATSHMKGLAGGPFNEQFF
>TRBV11-3|.|14|TRBJ2-7|many
TGTGCCAGCACCATGCTGGGCGGGTCCTACGAGCAGTACTTC
CASTMLGGSYEQYF
>TRBV7-2|TRBD2|15|TRBJ2-1|few
TGTGCCAGCAGTACGGGACTAGCGGCTTACAATGAGCAGTTCTTC
CASSTGLAAYNEQFF
>TRBV5-1|TRBD1|14|TRBJ2-7|many
TGCGCCAGCAGCTCGACGGGACAGAGCTACGAGCAGTACTTC
CASSSTGQSYEQYF
>TRBV20-1|.|15|TRBJ2-5|many
TGCAGTGCTAGAGATACCTTAACTAGTCAAGAGACCCAGTACTTC
CSARDTLTSQETQYF
>TRBV12-3/TRBV12-4|TRBD2|14|TRBJ2-3|many
TGTGCCAGCAGTTTAGGCGGGAGAACCGATACGCAGTATTTT
CASSLGGRTDTQYF
>TRBV5-1|.|14|TRBJ2-3|many
TGCGCCAGCAGCTTGGTTGGAGATTCAGATACGCAGTATTTT
CASSLVGDSDTQYF
>TRBV7-9|.|17|TRBJ2-3|many
TGTGCCAGCAGCTTAGCTGTGGTTGACTACCGAACAGATACGCAGTATTTT
CASSLAVVDYRTDTQYF
>TRBV6-1|.|16|TRBJ2-7|.
TGTGCCAGCAGTGGCCTATCACAAAGGAGCTCCTACGAGCAGTACTTC
CASSGLSQRSSYEQYF
>TRBV29-1|.|13|TRBJ2-5|few
TGCAGCGTTGCCCCCAGGAGTCAAGAGACCCAGTACTTC
CSVAPRSQETQYF
>TRBV11-2|.|16|TRBJ2-1|many
TGTGCCAGCAGCTTACTTCCCCCGAGCTCCTACAATGAGCAGTTCTTC
CASSLLPPSSYNEQFF
>TRBV28|TRBD2|15|TRBJ2-3|few
TGTGCCAGCAGAAGGACTAGCTGGGGGGCAGATACGCAGTATTTT
CASRRTSWGADTQYF
>TRBV19|.|15|TRBJ2-3|many
TGTGCCAGTAGTTCCCGAGGAGGGTACGCAGATACGCAGTATTTT
CASSSRGGYADTQYF
>TRBV6-2/TRBV6-3|.|17|TRBJ1-6|many
TGTGCCAGCAGTTACGGGACTCTGGGCTCCTATAATTCACCCCTCCACTTT
CASSYGTLGSYNSPLHF
>TRBV29-1|.|12|TRBJ1-1|.
TGCAGCGTTGATCGCTATGGGGCAAGGGCTTTCTTT
CSVDRYGARAFF
>TRBV10-1|.|13|TRBJ1-1|few
TGCGCCAGCAGTGCCAGCCAGAACACTGAAGCTTTCTTT
CASSASQNTEAFF
>TRBV4-3|.|16|TRBJ2-2|many
TGCGCCAGCAGCCAAGAGCCGCCCGGGATCATCGGGGAGCTGTTTTTT
CASSQEPPGIIGELFF
>TRBV2|TRBD1|14|TRBJ1-2|many
TGTGCCAGCAGTGAAGAGACAGGGACCGATGGCTACACCTTC
CASSEETGTDGYTF
>TRBV5-1|.|14|TRBJ2-7|many
TGCGCCAGCAGACGGGCAAGGGCAGCCTACGAGCAGTACTTC
CASRRARAAYEQYF
>TRBV3-1|.|13|TRBJ1-5|many
TGTGCCAGCAGCCAAGATCTGGCTCAGCCCCAGCATTTT
CASSQDLAQPQHF
>TRBV7-9|.|12|TRBJ2-7|many
TGTGCCAGCAGCTTGTCCCTGGTCGAGCAGTACTTC
CASSLSLVEQYF
>TRBV28|.|18|TRBJ2-7|.
TGTGCCAGCAGTCCCCCCCTGGGCAGGGGAATTTCGGGCTACGAGCAGTACTTC
CASSPPLGRGISGYEQYF
>TRBV29-1|.|14|TRBJ2-1|.
TGCAGCGCCCCTACGGGACTTCTGTACAATGAGCAGTTCTTC
CSAPTGLLYNEQFF
>TRBV6-6|.|15|TRBJ1-1|many
TGTGCCAGCAGTTACGCAGGGAGGCTGAACACTGAAGCTTTCTTT
CASSYAGRLNTEAFF
>TRBV28|TRBD2|18|TRBJ2-3|few
TGTGCCAGCAGGGCCGCTGTGTTAGCGGGGACCAACACAGATACGCAGTATTTT
CASRAAVLAGTNTDTQYF
>TRBV9|.|12|TRBJ2-3|few
TGTGCCAGCAGCGCGGCGGCAGATACGCAGTATTTT
CASSAAADTQYF
>TRBV3-1|.|14|TRBJ2-7|many
TGTGCCAGCACCAGGGGTTTTAGCTCCTACGAGCAGTACTTC
CASTRGFSSYEQYF
>TRBV28|.|12|TRBJ2-3|.
TGTGTCAGCAGCCCTAGCACAGATACGCAGTATTTT
CVSSPSTDTQYF
>TRBV27|TRBD2|18|TRBJ2-3|many
TGTGCCAGCAGTCCCAGGAAAGGACTAGCGGGAATTGCAGATACGCAGTATTTT
CASSPRKGLAGIADTQYF
>TRBV20-1|TRBD1|14|TRBJ1-1|.
TGCAGTGCTAGTATGGGACAGGGGATCGCTGAAGCTTTCTTT
CSASMGQGIAEAFF
>TRBV6-6|.|14|TRBJ2-2|.
TGTGCCAGCCGCCCTCGCGCGGCGACCGGGGAGCTGTTTTTT
CASRPRAATGELFF
>TRBV27|TRBD1|14|TRBJ1-1|many
TGTGCCAGCAGTCGGACAGGGTATTTTGCTGAAGCTTTCTTT
CASSRTGYFAEAFF
>TRBV10-3|.|18|TRBJ2-6|many
TGTGCCATCAGGGCTGAGGGGGGACGAAGCTCTGGGGCCAACGTCCTGACTTTC
CAIRAEGGRSSGANVLTF
>TRBV5-4|.|13|TRBJ1-2|.
TGTGCCAGCAGCTTAACCGCTAGCTATGGCTACACCTTC
CASSLTASYGYTF